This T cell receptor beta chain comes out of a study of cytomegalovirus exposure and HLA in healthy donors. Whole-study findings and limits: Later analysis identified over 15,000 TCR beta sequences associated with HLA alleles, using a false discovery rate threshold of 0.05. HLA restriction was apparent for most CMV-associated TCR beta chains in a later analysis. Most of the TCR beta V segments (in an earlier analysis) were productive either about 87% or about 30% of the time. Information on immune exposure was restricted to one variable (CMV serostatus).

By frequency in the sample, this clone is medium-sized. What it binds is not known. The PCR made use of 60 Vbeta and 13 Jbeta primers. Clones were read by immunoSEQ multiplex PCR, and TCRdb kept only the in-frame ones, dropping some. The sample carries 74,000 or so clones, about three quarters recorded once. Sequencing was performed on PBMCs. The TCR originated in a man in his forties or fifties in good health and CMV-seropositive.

The CDR3 region is CASSLYPIAGVNEQYF. CDR3 sequence (DNA): TGTGCCAGCAGCTTATATCCTATAGCGGGAGTAAATGAGCAGTACTTC. The chain uses TRBV11-1 and TRBJ2-7, with 9 bases lining up with TRBD2. CDR1 is SGHAT, CDR2 FQDESV, per germline (reference sequence). J lost 7 bases, V lost 2 bases, and 12 bases had no gene match. This CDR3 spans 16 amino acids.